These 9 T cell receptor beta chains share one sample of origin, sequenced in a study of T cell responses to AZD1222 COVID-19 vaccine. TCRdb's table, derived via immunoSEQ multiplex PCR, lists solely in-frame clones and lacks some. The table shows around 100,000 clones, with around 85% occurring only once. The sample was peripheral blood, taken 28 days after the second AZD1222 dose. These receptors all stem from an adult who received the AZD1222 COVID-19 vaccine.

This clone appeared a few times. This chain uses TRBV7-9 with TRBJ2-5, with D maybe TRBD2 (6 bases). V lost 11 bases to trimming and J lost 2 bases, with 18 bases between them. This CDR3 spans 14 amino acids. The germline gives CDR1 SEHNR, CDR2 FQNEAQ (reference sequence). CDR3 in DNA: TGTGCCTCCCAAAGGACTGCGGGGCAAGAGACCCAGTACTTC. Translating it yields CASQRTAGQETQYF.

This clone has only a few counts. This chain links TRBV4-3 with TRBJ2-1, with a possible D match to TRBD2 (6 bases). In germline, CDR1 is LGHNA, CDR2 YSLEER. CDR3 length: 18 residues. V was cut by 1 base and J by 0 bases, with 16 bases left in between. The CDR3 DNA sequence: TGCGCCAGCAGCCAAGGGGGTCTAGCGCTACGCTCCTACAATGAGCAGTTCTTC. This gives the protein CASSQGGLALRSYNEQFF.

The chain has TRBV3-1 (or the pseudogene TRBV3-2) and TRBJ2-3; D unclear. Germline lookup yields CDR1 LGHDT and CDR2 YNNKEL (reference sequence). Trimming pared 1 base from V and 10 bases from J, leaving 9 bases between. CDR3 length equals 12 residues. Here the CDR3 reads CASSQGPGPQYF. CDR3 nucleotide sequence: TGTGCCAGCAGCCAAGGGCCCGGTCCGCAGTATTTT.

CDR3: CASNLAGRTDTQYF. In nucleotides, the CDR3 is TGTGCCAGCAACCTAGCGGGGCGCACAGATACGCAGTATTTT. The chain carries TRBV2 and TRBJ2-3; 9 bases map to TRBD2. Trimming at V came to 7 bases and at J to 1 base, leaving 3 bases not matched to a gene. Germline V CDR1 and CDR2: SNHLY, FYNNEI. CDR3 length: 14 residues.

This clone was picked up one time. The gene calls are TRBV6-6 and TRBJ1-1, with 7 bases matching TRBD1. Germline V lookup: CDR1 MNHNY, CDR2 SVGAGI (reference sequence). The CDR3 runs 14 residues. The V gene end was trimmed by 2 bases and the J gene end by 7 bases; junction bases not matched to a gene: 7. CDR3 bases: TGTGCCAGCAGTTACCGGCCAGGGGGGGATGAAGCTTTCTTT. This translates into CASSYRPGGDEAFF.

The genes are TRBV11-3 and TRBJ2-5; D is perhaps TRBD1 (6 bases). This CDR3 spans 14 amino acids. Trimming left V 4 bases short and J 4 bases short, with 13 bases between. Germline V lookup: CDR1 SGHNT, CDR2 YENEEA. CDR3 nucleotides: TGTGCCAGCAGCTCAACAGGGCCCCCAGAGACCCAGTACTTC. Protein product: CASSSTGPPETQYF.

The V call is TRBV6-5, the J call TRBJ2-7; 9 bases align to TRBD1. Germline CDR1 reads MNHEY; CDR2 reads SVGAGI. The CDR3 totals 11 residues. CDR3: CGTGGLMLKYF. The CDR3 DNA is TGTGGAACAGGGGGCCTAATGTTAAAGTACTTC.

The V call is TRBV7-9, the J call TRBJ1-4; D unresolved. Trimming took off 1 base at V and 4 bases at J, with 4 bases between the two ends. Germline lookup yields CDR1 SEHNR and CDR2 FQNEAQ (reference sequence). This CDR3 is built from 13 residues. The CDR3 here is CASSLGFNEKLFF. The CDR3 DNA sequence: TGTGCCAGCAGCTTAGGCTTTAATGAAAAACTGTTTTTT.

The rearrangement uses TRBV5-1 and TRBJ2-7, with 9 positions matching TRBD1. Looked up from germline, CDR1 is SGHRS and CDR2 is YFSETQ. The CDR3 length is 14 residues. The ends lost 4 bases at V and 4 bases at J; junction bases unmatched: 6. CDR3 amino acids: CASSHKTGGYEQYF. The CDR3 DNA reads TGCGCCAGCAGCCACAAGACAGGGGGGTACGAGCAGTACTTC.